This T cell receptor (beta chain) was identified in a study of cytomegalovirus exposure and HLA in healthy donors. Overall study results and limits: A missense DCLRE1C variant was associated with V- and J-gene trimming of TCR beta chains in a later analysis, and an independent cohort replicated the association.

As regards this clone: Its specificity is unknown.

The PCR made use of 60 Vbeta and 13 Jbeta primers. Sequenced by immunoSEQ multiplex PCR; TCRdb stores in-frame clones only, minus some. The table records roughly 180,000 clones, around 80% of them present only once. Trimming cost V 1 base and J 4 bases; bases outside gene matches: 10. The germline V gene encodes CDR1 SGHAT and CDR2 FQNNGV. The CDR3 has 17 amino acids. The sequenced sample was PBMCs. This clonotype was obtained from a woman aged 50 to 60 in good health and CMV-seropositive. V usage is TRBV11-2 and J usage is TRBJ1-2, with TRBD1 identical over 9 bases. Here the CDR3 reads CASSLVPGQGLPYGYTF. DNA for the CDR3: TGTGCCAGCAGCTTAGTACCGGGACAGGGCCTCCCCTATGGCTACACCTTC.